This record covers a single TCR beta chain. Its antigen remains unknown. The treatment is: 15 to 20 received Ad26.COV2.S at low or high dose, single or two shots; about 5 received placebo; per-sample allocation not given. Sample collection was performed on day 63 after the first vaccine or placebo injection. Boston provided a donor who was an adult aged 18-55 years. The sample is drawn from a study of Ad26.COV2.S vaccination and SARS-CoV-2 variants. Clones were read by immunoSEQ multiplex PCR, and TCRdb kept only the in-frame ones, dropping some. The repertoire holds roughly 700,000 clones, roughly 90% seen once, with around 1.5% in the top ten. Study-level points and caveats: Breadth measured for non-spike TCRs was similar across vaccine and placebo recipients. Breadth and depth estimates from TCRs may understate total T cell responses.

Material: peripheral blood, obtained in a trial of Ad26.COV2.S vaccine versus placebo. The receptor's source is a person between 18 and 65 years old who received the Ad26.COV2.S COVID-19 vaccine or a placebo.

CDR3 DNA: TGTGCCAGCAGACCAGGGACCAGGAGCTCCTACGAGCAGTACTTC. Protein sequence: CASRPGTRSSYEQYF. The rearrangement joins TRBV7-2 to TRBJ2-7; D could derive from TRBD1 or TRBD2 (5 bases each). CDR3 length: 15 residues. The V end lost 6 bases, the J end lost 0 bases, and 15 bases lay between the germline ends. The germline CDR1 and CDR2 sequences are SGHTA and FQGNSA. Full variable domain (outside the CDR3, taken from reference TRBV7-2 and TRBJ2-7): GAGVSQSPSNKVTEKGKDVELRCDPISGHTALYWYRQSLGQGLEFLIYFQGNSAPDKSGLPSDRFSAERTGGSVSTLTIQRTQQEDSAVYLCASRPGTRSSYEQYFGPGTRLTVT.